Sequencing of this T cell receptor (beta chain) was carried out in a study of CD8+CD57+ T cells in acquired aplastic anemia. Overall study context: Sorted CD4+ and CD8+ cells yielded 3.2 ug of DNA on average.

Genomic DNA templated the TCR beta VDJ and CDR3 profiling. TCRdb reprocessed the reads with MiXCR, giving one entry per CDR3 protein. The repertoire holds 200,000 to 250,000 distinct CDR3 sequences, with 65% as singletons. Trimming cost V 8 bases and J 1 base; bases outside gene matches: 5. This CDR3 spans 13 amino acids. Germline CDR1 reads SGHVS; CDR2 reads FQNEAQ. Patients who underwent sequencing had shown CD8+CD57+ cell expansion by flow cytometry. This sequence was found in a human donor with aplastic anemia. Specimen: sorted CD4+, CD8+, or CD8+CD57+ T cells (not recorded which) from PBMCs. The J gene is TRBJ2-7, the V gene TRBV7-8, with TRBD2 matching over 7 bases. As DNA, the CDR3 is TGTGCCAGCTTGCGGGGGACGTCCTACGAGCAGTACTTC. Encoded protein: CASLRGTSYEQYF.